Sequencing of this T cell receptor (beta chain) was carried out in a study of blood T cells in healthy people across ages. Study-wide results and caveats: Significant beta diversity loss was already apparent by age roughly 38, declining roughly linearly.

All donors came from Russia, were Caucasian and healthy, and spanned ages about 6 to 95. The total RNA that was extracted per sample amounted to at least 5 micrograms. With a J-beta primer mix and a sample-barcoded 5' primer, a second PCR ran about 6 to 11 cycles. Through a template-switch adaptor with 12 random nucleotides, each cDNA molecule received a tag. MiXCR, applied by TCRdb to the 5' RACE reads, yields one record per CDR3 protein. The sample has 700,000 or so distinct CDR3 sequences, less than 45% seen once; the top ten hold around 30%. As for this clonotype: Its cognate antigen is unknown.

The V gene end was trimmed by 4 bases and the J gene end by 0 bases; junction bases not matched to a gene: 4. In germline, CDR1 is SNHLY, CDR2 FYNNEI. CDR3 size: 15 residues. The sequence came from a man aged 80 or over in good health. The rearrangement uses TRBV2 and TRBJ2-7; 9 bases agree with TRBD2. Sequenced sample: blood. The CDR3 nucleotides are TGTGCCAGCAGTGCCCTAGCGGGGAGCTCCTACGAGCAGTACTTC. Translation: CASSALAGSSYEQYF.